The present T cell receptor (beta chain) was sequenced within a study of cytomegalovirus exposure and HLA in healthy donors. The primer mix had 60 Vbeta and 13 Jbeta primers. Sequencing was performed with immunoSEQ multiplex PCR; in TCRdb, only in-frame clones are kept and a portion is missing. This repertoire includes fewer than 70,000 clones. Deletions cut 3 bases from V and 3 bases from J, with 13 bases between. CDR3 length: 15 amino acids. In germline, CDR1 is KGHSH, CDR2 LQKENI. The specimen sequenced was PBMCs. The receptor's source is a woman under 30 in good health and CMV-seronegative. The chain is built from TRBV18 and TRBJ2-3, with TRBD2 as a possible D gene (6 bases). As DNA, the CDR3 is TGTGCCAGCTCACCCCCGACTAGGGCAACAGATACGCAGTATTTT. Protein product: CASSPPTRATDTQYF.